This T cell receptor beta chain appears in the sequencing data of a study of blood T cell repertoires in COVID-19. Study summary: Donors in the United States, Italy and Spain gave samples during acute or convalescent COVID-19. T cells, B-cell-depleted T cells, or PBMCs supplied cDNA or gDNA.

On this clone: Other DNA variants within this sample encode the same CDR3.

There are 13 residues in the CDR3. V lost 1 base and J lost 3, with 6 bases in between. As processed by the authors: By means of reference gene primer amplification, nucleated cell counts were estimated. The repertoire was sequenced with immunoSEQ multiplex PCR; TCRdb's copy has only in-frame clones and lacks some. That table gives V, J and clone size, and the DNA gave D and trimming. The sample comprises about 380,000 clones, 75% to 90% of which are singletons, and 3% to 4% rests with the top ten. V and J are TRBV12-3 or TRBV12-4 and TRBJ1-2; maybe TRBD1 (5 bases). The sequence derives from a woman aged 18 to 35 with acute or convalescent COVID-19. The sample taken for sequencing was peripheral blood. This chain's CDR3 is CASSLGRDYGYTF. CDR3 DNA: TGTGCCAGCAGTTTAGGCAGGGACTATGGCTACACCTTC.